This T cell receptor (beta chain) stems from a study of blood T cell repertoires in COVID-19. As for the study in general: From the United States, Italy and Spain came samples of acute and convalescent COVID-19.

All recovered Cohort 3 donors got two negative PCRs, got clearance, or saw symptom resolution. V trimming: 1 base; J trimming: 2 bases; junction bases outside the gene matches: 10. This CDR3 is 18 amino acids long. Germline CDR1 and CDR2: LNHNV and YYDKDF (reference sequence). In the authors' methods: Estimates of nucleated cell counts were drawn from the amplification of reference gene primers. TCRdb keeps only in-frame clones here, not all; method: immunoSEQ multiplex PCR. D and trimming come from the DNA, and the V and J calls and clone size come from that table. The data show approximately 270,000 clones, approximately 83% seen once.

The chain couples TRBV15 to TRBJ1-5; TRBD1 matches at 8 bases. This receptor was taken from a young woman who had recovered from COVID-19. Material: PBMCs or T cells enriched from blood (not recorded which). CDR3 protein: CATSRVGRGLSGNQPQHF. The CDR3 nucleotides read TGTGCCACCAGCAGAGTCGGCAGGGGGCTGTCTGGCAATCAGCCCCAGCATTTT.